Listed below are T cell receptor beta chains from one sample, sequenced in a study of T cell responses to AZD1222 COVID-19 vaccine. Produced via immunoSEQ multiplex PCR; TCRdb's table is partial and in-frame only. Of some 42,000 clones listed, over 70% were seen once; the top ten hold 18%. Sample: peripheral blood, taken 28 days after the second AZD1222 dose. These receptors all stem from an adult who received the AZD1222 COVID-19 vaccine. Both conserved end residues are part of each CDR3. Each record gives: J gene, CDR3 length, D gene, V gene, clone size, CDR3 DNA, CDR3 protein. D genes are given only for firm matches. Clone sizes are given selectively: once, few, many, or a class where the clone is expanded.

TRBJ2-3,16,.,TRBV27,.,TGTGCCAGCACAATCCAAACGGGCCGGGGTACTCATACGCAGTATTTT,CASTIQTGRGTHTQYF
TRBJ1-4,13,.,TRBV19,.,TGTGCCAGTAGTCCCGGACAGACAACAAAACTGTTTTTT,CASSPGQTTKLFF
TRBJ2-6,15,TRBD1,TRBV7-3,.,TGTGCCCCGAAGGGACAGGGCGCTGGGGCCAACGTCCTGACTTTC,CAPKGQGAGANVLTF
TRBJ1-2,14,.,TRBV15,.,TGTGCCACCAGCCCCGGAGGGGGAAACTATGGCTACACCTTC,CATSPGGGNYGYTF
TRBJ2-7,14,TRBD2,TRBV6-1,.,TGTGCCAGCAGTGAAGTAGCGGGGCGTTACGAGCAGTACTTC,CASSEVAGRYEQYF
TRBJ2-7,13,.,TRBV6-5,.,TGTGCCACCCTGGGGGGGGGCGACTACGAGCAGTACTTC,CATLGGGDYEQYF
TRBJ2-5,13,.,TRBV9,.,TGTGCCAGCAGCGTCGACTACTGGGAGACCCAGTACTTC,CASSVDYWETQYF
TRBJ1-5,15,.,TRBV21-1,.,TGTGCCAGCAGCAAAGGGGCAGGGGGAGGTCAGCCCCAGCATTTT,CASSKGAGGGQPQHF
TRBJ1-2,13,TRBD1,TRBV5-4,.,TGTGCCAGCAGCTCGACAGGGGCCTATGGCTACACCTTC,CASSSTGAYGYTF
TRBJ2-7,16,TRBD2,TRBV27,.,TGTGCCAGCAGTACTCAGATAGCGGGACGGTCTAGCGAGCAGTACTTC,CASSTQIAGRSSEQYF
TRBJ2-7,14,.,TRBV9,.,TGTGCCAGCAGCGTATCGGGACAACCCCACGAGCAGTACTTC,CASSVSGQPHEQYF
TRBJ2-1,15,TRBD2,TRBV11-2,.,TGTGCCAGCAGCCGACTAGCGGCTACCTACAATGAGCAGTTCTTC,CASSRLAATYNEQFF
TRBJ2-2,16,.,TRBV5-4,.,TGTGCCAGCAGCTTACTAGGACAGTCTGGCACCGGGGAGCTGTTTTTT,CASSLLGQSGTGELFF
TRBJ1-2,12,.,TRBV2,.,TGTGCCGAAACCGACAGAAACTATGGCTACACCTTC,CAETDRNYGYTF
TRBJ1-1,13,.,TRBV2,.,TGTGCCAGCAGTGAAACGGACGTGTCTGAAGCTTTCTTT,CASSETDVSEAFF
TRBJ1-2,14,.,TRBV6-5,few,TGTGCCAGCAGTTACCAATCTACAGGGCGCGGCTACACCTTC,CASSYQSTGRGYTF
TRBJ2-5,11,.,TRBV10-3,.,TGTGCCGCACAGGGTGAAGAGACCCAGTACTTC,CAAQGEETQYF
TRBJ1-6,13,.,TRBV30,.,TGTGCCTGGAGCGGACAGTATAATTCACCCCTCCACTTT,CAWSGQYNSPLHF
TRBJ1-4,13,.,TRBV9,.,TGTGCCAGCGGAGGGGGGTTTAGTGAAAAACTGTTTTTT,CASGGGFSEKLFF
TRBJ1-2,13,.,TRBV11-2,.,TGTGCCAGCAGCTCACCAGGCTTTCCTGGCTACACCTTC,CASSSPGFPGYTF